A single sample is the source of the 5 T cell receptor beta chains below, sequenced in a study of blood T cell repertoires in COVID-19. The table came from immunoSEQ multiplex PCR; TCRdb's copy has only in-frame clones and leaves some out. The sample carries about 60,000 clones, 84% recorded once. Input material: peripheral blood. Receptors originate from a human donor in a cohort sampled during active COVID-19.

This chain uses TRBV13 with TRBJ2-1; no definite D call. The V gene lost 2 bases and the J gene lost 9 bases, with 11 bases spanning the gap. Germline lookup yields CDR1 PRHDT and CDR2 FYEKMQ (reference sequence). The CDR3 is 13 residues long. Here the CDR3 DNA reads TGTGCCAGCAGCTTAATTGCACGGAGTGAGCAGTTCTTC. Amino acid sequence: CASSLIARSEQFF. Complete variable domain (other parts from reference TRBV13 and TRBJ2-1): AAGVIQSPRHLIKEKRETATLKCYPIPRHDTVYWYQQGPGQDPQFLISFYEKMQSDKGSIPDRFSAQQFSDYHSELNMSSLELGDSALYFCASSLIARSEQFFGPGTRLTVL.

J is TRBJ2-3 and V is TRBV6-5; 9 positions agree with TRBD2. CDR3 length: 15 residues. Germline V CDR1 and CDR2: MNHEY, SVGAGI. Trimming took 2 bases from V and 2 from J; bases not matched to a gene: 2. The CDR3 DNA is TGTGCCAGCAGTTACCGCGGGAGGGTCACAGATACGCAGTATTTT. Translation: CASSYRGRVTDTQYF.

The rearrangement links TRBV19 to TRBJ2-3; 11 nucleotides agree with TRBD1. CDR3 length equals 17 residues. V was pared by 3 bases and J by 3 bases, with 8 bases of the junction left unmatched. CDR1 is LNHDA and CDR2 is SQIVND in the germline V gene (reference sequence). DNA of the CDR3: TGTGCCAGTAGTATTTCTACGGGGACAGGGGGAACAGATACGCAGTATTTT. Amino acid sequence: CASSISTGTGGTDTQYF.

This chain links TRBV4-2 with TRBJ2-2, with 10 bases identical to TRBD2. Germline CDR1 is LGHNA and CDR2 is YNFKEQ. The CDR3 consists of 13 residues. The CDR3 loop is CAIRGLASGELFF. CDR3 coding DNA: TGTGCGATTCGGGGACTAGCGTCCGGGGAGCTGTTTTTT.

The chain carries TRBV7-9 and TRBJ1-1; D remains unclear. Looked up from germline, CDR1 is SEHNR and CDR2 is FQNEAQ (reference sequence). The CDR3 loop spans 17 amino acids. Trimming removed 3 bases at V and 5 bases at J, with 22 bases between. In DNA form, the CDR3 reads TGTGCCAGCAGCTTTTTTTCTGAGTTTCGCGGTTGGACTGAAGCTTTCTTT. It encodes CASSFFSEFRGWTEAFF.